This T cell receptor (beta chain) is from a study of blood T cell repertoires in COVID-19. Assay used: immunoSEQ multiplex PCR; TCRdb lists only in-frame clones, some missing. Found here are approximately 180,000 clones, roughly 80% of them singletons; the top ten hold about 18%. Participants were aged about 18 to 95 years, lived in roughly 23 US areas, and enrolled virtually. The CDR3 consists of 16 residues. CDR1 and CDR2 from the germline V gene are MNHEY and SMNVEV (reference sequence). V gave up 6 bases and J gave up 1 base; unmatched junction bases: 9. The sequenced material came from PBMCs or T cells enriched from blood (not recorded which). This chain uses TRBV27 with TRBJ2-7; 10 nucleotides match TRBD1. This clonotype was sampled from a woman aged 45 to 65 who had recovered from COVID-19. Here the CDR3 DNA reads TGTGCCAGCAGCCATATCGACAGGGGGCCTTCCTACGAGCAGTACTTC. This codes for CASSHIDRGPSYEQYF.